The source of this T cell receptor (beta chain) is a study of blood T cells in healthy people across ages. In terms of origin and age, donors were healthy Caucasian individuals from Russia aged 6 to 90. The use of a sample-barcoded 5' primer and a J-beta primer mix characterized a second PCR of about 7 to 12 cycles. Via MiXCR, TCRdb re-called the 5' RACE reads, giving one row per CDR3 protein. Of 1.5 million to 2 million distinct CDR3 sequences in the sample, roughly 27% are singletons; the top ten hold 6.5% to 8.5%. This TCR derives from a woman in her 30s in good health. Sequenced input: blood.

CDR3 in amino acids: CASNSLSGSRTQYF. CDR3 nucleotide sequence: TGTGCCAGCAATAGCTTGTCGGGATCTAGGACCCAGTACTTC. This chain links TRBV28 with TRBJ2-5; TRBD2 might be the D (5 bases). Trimming took 7 bases from V and 7 from J, leaving 19 bases between them. There are 14 residues in the CDR3. Germline CDR1 reads MDHEN; CDR2 reads SYDVKM.